This T cell receptor beta chain emerged from a study of blood T cell repertoires in COVID-19 (TCRdb year 2020). Concerning the study at large: The collaborator samples originated in the United States, Italy and Spain and spanned the acute and convalescent phases of COVID-19. Where HLA class I and class II types were available, the types were taken from metadata supplied by the sample provider, not from assay-based typing. A freely available public database, intended as a resource for researchers studying the immune response to SARS-CoV-2, is where the repertoires were released. Samples came from the ongoing ImmuneRACE study (first 160 participants) plus 1,254 subjects from 6 global collaborators. Deeply sampled blood TCRbeta repertoires from subjects exposed to, actively infected with, or recovered from COVID-19 were included in the dataset. A de-identified subject ID, COVID-19 status, age in years and sex were almost always included in the sample metadata. The prospective study material was composed of cDNA or gDNA derived from T cells, B-cell-depleted T cells, or PBMCs.

The immunoSEQ Assay, a bias-controlled multiplex PCR, was used to amplify TCRbeta CDR3 regions from genomic DNA. The source study handled its data this way. Within the assay, amplification of reference gene primers was used to estimate how many nucleated cells each sample contained. To quantify the absolute abundance of each unique TCRbeta CDR3 rearrangement, sequence reads were collapsed and filtered. For each sample, productive Simpson clonality was calculated as the square root of Simpson's diversity index across productive rearrangements. In its TCRdb copy, this immuneACCESS table keeps in-frame sequences only and misses some clones. Where compared with another copy, unresolved V genes explain less than half of these, and the others have no known cause. V, J and clone size derive from that table, while D and trimming were established from the DNA sequence. The sample yields over 50,000 clones; approximately 80% were counted once. Approximately 3.5% of the sample lies in the top ten.

Worth noting for this clone: What this receptor recognizes is not known. Base qualities are not provided; no much larger clone lies one nucleotide away.

In the prospective study, participants were 18 to 89 years old, resided in 20 to 30 geographic areas of the United States, and were enrolled through a virtual design. In the prospective study, participants were assigned to cohorts based on the clinical history participants reported in a screening survey and a study questionnaire. In the prospective study, whole blood, serum and a nasopharyngeal or oropharyngeal swab were collected from each participant by mobile phlebotomists. Over a roughly 2-month period, participants in the prospective study had the option of providing additional blood draws and questionnaires. Before DNA extraction, prospective study blood samples were shipped either frozen or at room temperature. CDR1 SGHTA and CDR2 FQGNSA are derived from the germline V gene. Inclusive of the bounding cysteine and phenylalanine, the CDR3 is 16 residues long. The entry retains the CDR3 DNA only, 48 bases that are in frame from base 1. The germline ends are 21 bases apart after V is trimmed by 5 bases and J by 5 bases.

Study-level results and caveats: The amount of clinical and demographic metadata varied by source and participant and was provided uncurated.

This clonotype was sampled from a woman aged 40-49 years with acute COVID-19. The sequence joins TRBV7-2 to TRBJ2-5, with no reliable assignment of the D segment. The sample consisted of PBMCs or T cells enriched from blood (not recorded which). CDR3 region: CASSPSLGSRVETQYF. The DNA sequence is given as TGTGCCAGCAGCCCCTCCCTCGGAAGCCGGGTGGAGACCCAGTACTTC.